This TCR beta chain emerged from a study of regulatory T cells in long-lasting Graves disease. Whole-study results and caveats: Favoring TRBV28, TRBJ1-2 and TRBJ2-5 was a feature seen in persistent disease.

Sample time point: persistent/refractory GD, antithyroid drugs over 5 years with positive TRAb. Scientists built the TCR library using RNA that was extracted from PBMCs. The table lists this clonotype with a few counts. Its antigen is as yet unknown. Looked up from germline, CDR1 is LGHDT and CDR2 is YNNKEL (reference sequence). The V gene lost 6 bases and the J gene lost 2 bases, with 17 bases spanning the gap. The CDR3 has 15 amino acids. CDR3 regions were amplified by Arm-PCR using iRepertoire HTBI primers to build TCR beta libraries. Original data processing: Looking across samples, the authors found under 70 TRBV and 12 to 15 TRBJ segments. TCRdb processed the multiplex PCR reads anew with MiXCR; each CDR3 protein has one entry. The V and J calls come from TCRdb's annotation, not from the publication. The data contain hundreds of thousands of distinct CDR3 sequences, 21% of them singletons.

The V call is TRBV3-1, the J call TRBJ2-7; D call uncertain. This receptor was taken from a female donor with Graves disease. This material consisted of peripheral blood mononuclear cells (PBMCs), taken when the disease was refractory, from a patient treated with antithyroid drugs. The chain's CDR3 is CASSPGSDHPYEQYF. In DNA, the CDR3 is TGTGCCAGCAGTCCCGGGTCAGACCATCCCTACGAGCAGTACTTC.